The present T cell receptor beta chain was sequenced within a study of OX40 agonist ivuxolimab in advanced cancers. Whole-study context: Head and neck, renal cell, melanoma or hepatocellular carcinoma were the cancers that dose-escalation patients had. Three patients responded partially, comprising one with hepatocellular carcinoma and two with cutaneous melanoma.

Repertoires were generated with immunoSEQ multiplex PCR, while TCRdb's copy carries only in-frame clones and drops some. Of approximately 44,000 clones in the sample, 80% were seen once. Germline V gives CDR1 LGHNA, CDR2 YSLEER. This CDR3 is 18 amino acids long. With 4 bases clipped from V and 0 bases from J, the junction kept 12 bases outside the gene matches. The chain has TRBV4-3 and TRBJ1-3; 7 nucleotides align to TRBD1. Sequenced here: CD4+ or CD8+ T cells sorted from blood, sampled in a trial of the OX40 agonist ivuxolimab. The receptor's source is an adult with an advanced solid tumor such as melanoma, head and neck, liver or kidney cancer. The DNA of the CDR3 is TGCGCCAGCAGCCTGTATCTCGGACAGGCCTACTCTGGAAACACCATATATTTT. Translating it yields CASSLYLGQAYSGNTIYF.